The entry that follows covers one T cell receptor beta chain sequence. Germline-derived CDR1 and CDR2 are SGDLS and YYNGEE. This CDR3 is 14 amino acids long. V shed 0 bases and J shed 4 bases, with 9 bases lying between them. Generated by immunoSEQ multiplex PCR, the TCRdb table keeps only in-frame clones and is missing some. The sample carries about 40,000 clones, more than 90% recorded once. This sample stems from a study of T cell changes during pregnancy in multiple sclerosis. This chain links TRBV9 with TRBJ2-3; D might be TRBD2 (5 bases). The clonotype originates from a female donor with multiple sclerosis, enrolled in a pregnancy study. The sample in question was CD8+ T cells from peripheral blood mononuclear cells, obtained in the first trimester of pregnancy. Here the CDR3 DNA reads TGTGCCAGCAGCGTAGATAGCGATCCAGATACGCAGTATTTT. Amino acids: CASSVDSDPDTQYF.